What follows are 7 T cell receptor beta chains derived from one specimen sequenced in a study of T cells in Graves' hyperthyroidism and ophthalmopathy. The TCR beta CDR3 regions underwent amplification using RNA transcripts as the source. Researchers ran a first-round RT-PCR on the TCR CDR3 using the HTBI primer set. TCRdb reanalysed the multiplex PCR reads using MiXCR and keeps one entry per CDR3 protein. The sample yields about 400,000 distinct CDR3 sequences, under 15% seen once. Sequenced input: blood. All receptors derive from a woman under 30 with Graves' hyperthyroidism.

This clonotype was observed at least ten times. The chain joins TRBV10-2 to TRBJ1-5; D unclear. The CDR3 contains 14 residues. V was trimmed by 2 bases and J by 4 bases, leaving 9 bases between them. Germline V gives CDR1 WSHSY, CDR2 SAAADI. CDR3 loop: CASSETAGNQPQHF. The CDR3 bases are TGCGCCAGCAGTGAGACGGCTGGGAATCAGCCCCAGCATTTT.

This clonotype was detected ten times or more. V gene TRBV5-1 combines with J gene TRBJ1-5; D unresolved. Germline V gene sequence: CDR1 SGHRS, CDR2 YFSETQ. The V and J ends lost 0 bases and 0 bases respectively, with 10 bases between them. The CDR3 has 16 amino acids. The CDR3 DNA reads as TGCGCCAGCAGCTTGGGGGCAGACCTTAGCAATCAGCCCCAGCATTTT. Protein product: CASSLGADLSNQPQHF.

The gene calls are TRBV5-1 and TRBJ1-6; 8 bases map to TRBD1. Germline CDR1 reads SGHRS; CDR2 reads YFSETQ. This CDR3 is built from 15 residues. Trimming removed 0 bases from V and 8 bases from J; junction bases left unmatched: 4. The chain's CDR3 is CASSLAGQGDSPLHF. As DNA, the CDR3 is TGCGCCAGCAGCTTGGCCGGACAGGGAGATTCACCCCTCCACTTT.

This clonotype was counted many times. The chain carries TRBV12-3 or TRBV12-4 and TRBJ1-1; D might be TRBD1 (5 bases). This CDR3 region has 13 residues. Trimming took off 7 bases at V and 4 bases at J, with 13 bases between the two ends. CDR3 in DNA: TGTGCCAGCACCTATACAGGTACCACTGAAGCTTTCTTT. Translation: CASTYTGTTEAFF.

This clonotype has a handful of counts. Being one base from a much bigger clone, this may be a read error. This chain connects TRBV2 to TRBJ1-1, with a tentative D call TRBD1 (5 bases). There are 13 residues in the CDR3. CDR1 is SNHLY and CDR2 is FYNNEI in the germline V gene. For the CDR3, the DNA is TGTGCCAGCAGCGAGACAGTGTTCACTGAAGCTCTCTTT. It encodes CASSETVFTEALF.

The table lists this clonotype with many counts. The rearrangement uses TRBV9 and TRBJ1-6, with D hard to call. There are 17 residues in the CDR3. Germline-derived CDR1 and CDR2 are SGDLS and YYNGEE. Deletions cut 4 bases from V and 0 bases from J, with 14 bases between. CDR3 residues: CASSPRAESSYNSPLHF. The CDR3 DNA sequence: TGTGCCAGCAGCCCCAGAGCGGAGAGCTCCTATAATTCACCCCTCCACTTT.

This chain connects TRBV11-2 to TRBJ2-1, with 11 bases that match TRBD1. Germline V gene sequence: CDR1 SGHAT, CDR2 FQNNGV. The CDR3 runs to 15 residues. Trimming at V came to 6 bases and at J to 8 bases, leaving 9 bases not matched to a gene. The CDR3 spells CASSSRGQGVDEQFF. CDR3 nucleotide sequence: TGTGCCAGCAGTTCCCGGGGACAGGGGGTCGATGAGCAGTTCTTC.